These T cell receptor beta chains were read from a single sample in a study of shared clonotypes between healthy human individuals. TCRdb's copy holds only in-frame clones and misses some; the assay was immunoSEQ multiplex PCR. The sample includes over 2 million clones, approximately 95% of them seen just once. The specimen sequenced was naive CD8+ T cells sorted from blood. The receptors stem from a man aged 18-30 years in good health. Each CDR3 is given with its conserved first and last residue. A D gene is named only where the DNA matches it firmly. Only some rows state a clone size, as once, few, many or a class for expanded clones.

V	J	D	size	DNA	CDR3
TRBV5-4	TRBJ2-7	.	.	TGTGCCAGCAGCGGGACTTCCTACGAGCAGTACTTC	CASSGTSYEQYF
TRBV5-1	TRBJ2-7	.	.	TGCGCCAGCAGCTTGGATCCTAGCTCCTCCTACGAGCAGTACTTC	CASSLDPSSSYEQYF
TRBV27	TRBJ2-2	.	.	TGTGCCAGCAGTTACCTAGCATCAGGGGAGCTGTTTTTT	CASSYLASGELFF
TRBV6-5	TRBJ2-5	.	once	TGTGCCAGCAGTTCAAATGTGCCGGGGGCCCAAGAGACCCAGTACTTC	CASSSNVPGAQETQYF
TRBV30	TRBJ1-3	.	.	TGTGCCTGCACAAGTTCTGGAAACACCATATATTTT	CACTSSGNTIYF
TRBV5-6	TRBJ1-1	.	.	TGTGCCAGCAGCAAACTACATGGGGACCCTGAAGCTTTCTTT	CASSKLHGDPEAFF
TRBV4-1	TRBJ2-7	TRBD1	once	TGCGCCAGCAGCCAATCGGGACAGTCGGTCGAGCAGTACTTC	CASSQSGQSVEQYF
TRBV29-1	TRBJ2-7	TRBD2	.	TGCAGCGCGAAGACTAGCGGGGCCGAGCAGTACTTC	CSAKTSGAEQYF
TRBV5-1	TRBJ2-7	TRBD1	.	TGCGCCAGCAGCTTTCTGGGGACAGGGTCTGACTTC	CASSFLGTGSDF
TRBV30	TRBJ2-7	TRBD2	.	TGTGCCTGGAGTGCGGCTAGCGGCTACGAGCAGTACTTC	CAWSAASGYEQYF
TRBV4-1	TRBJ2-1	TRBD2	.	TGCGCCAGCAGCCAAGAGCCTAGCGGGAGTGTTGGGAGAAATGAGCAGTTCTTC	CASSQEPSGSVGRNEQFF
TRBV27	TRBJ2-3	.	.	TGTGCCAGCAGTTTAATACAGGTGGACGGCACAGATACGCAGTATTTT	CASSLIQVDGTDTQYF
TRBV30	TRBJ2-3	TRBD2	.	TGTGCCTGGAGTCCAATGGGACTAGCGGACGGTCGGGGGACAGATACGCAGTATTTT	CAWSPMGLADGRGTDTQYF
TRBV28	TRBJ1-1	.	.	TGTGCCAGAAGTTTTTCCCGGAACACTGAAGCTTTCTTT	CARSFSRNTEAFF
TRBV6-1	TRBJ2-5	TRBD2	.	TGTGCCAGCAGTGCCCTGACTAGCGGACAAGAGACCCAGTACTTC	CASSALTSGQETQYF
TRBV21-1	TRBJ2-5	.	.	TGTGCCAGCAGCAAATCCCTCGGCGGGACAGGGGATCGAGAGACCCAGTACTTC	CASSKSLGGTGDRETQYF
TRBV18	TRBJ1-2	.	.	TGTGCCAGCTCACCACCAGAGGTCCCCACTCCTTATGGCTACACCTTC	CASSPPEVPTPYGYTF
TRBV18	TRBJ1-1	TRBD1	.	TGTGCCAGCTCAGCGGGACAGGGGGCTGAAGCTTTCTTT	CASSAGQGAEAFF
TRBV6-6	TRBJ1-5	TRBD1	.	TGTGCCAGCAGTTGGGGGGACAGGGGGCGACAGCCCCAGCATTTT	CASSWGDRGRQPQHF
TRBV4-2	TRBJ2-1	TRBD2	.	TGTGCCAGCAGCCAACTGGGACTAGCGGGGATCCGGGACAATGAGCAGTTCTTC	CASSQLGLAGIRDNEQFF
TRBV11-2	TRBJ2-5	TRBD2	.	TGTGCCAGCAGCTTAGAGATTCCGGGAGGGGTGTCGGAGACCCAGTACTTC	CASSLEIPGGVSETQYF
TRBV19	TRBJ1-1	.	.	TGTGCCAGTAGTATTTTACCGGACACTGAAGCTTTCTTT	CASSILPDTEAFF
TRBV15	TRBJ2-1	.	.	TGTGCCACCAGCAGAGATGCTAGCCCCTCCTACAATGAGCAGTTCTTC	CATSRDASPSYNEQFF
TRBV5-1	TRBJ2-5	TRBD2	.	TGCGCCAGCAGCTTGAACGGGGGGTTCCCAGAGACCCAGTACTTC	CASSLNGGFPETQYF
TRBV7-9	TRBJ1-2	.	.	TGTGCCAGCAGCTCCGACCAGGCTTGGGGCTACACCTTC	CASSSDQAWGYTF
TRBV5-1	TRBJ2-1	.	few	TGCGCCAGCAGCTTCGGATCCTACAATGAGCAGTTCTTC	CASSFGSYNEQFF
TRBV6-5	TRBJ1-1	.	few	TGTGCCAGCAGTTACGGGCTGGGCACTGAAGCTTTCTTT	CASSYGLGTEAFF
TRBV7-2	TRBJ1-2	.	once	TGTGCCAGCAGCCCTCACCCTACGGACTATGGCTACACCTTC	CASSPHPTDYGYTF
TRBV28	TRBJ1-5	.	.	TGTGCCAGCAGTTTTTCCCCGTTAGGTCAGCCCCAGCATTTT	CASSFSPLGQPQHF
TRBV7-9	TRBJ2-7	TRBD2	once	TGTGCCAGCAGCTTGGGGGAGGGGAGCTACGAGCAGTACTTC	CASSLGEGSYEQYF
TRBV13	TRBJ2-7	TRBD2	.	TGTGCCAGCAGCCTCGAGGGACTAGAGACGGGCGAGCAGTACTTC	CASSLEGLETGEQYF
TRBV9	TRBJ2-5	.	.	TGTGCCAGCAGCGTTGGACTGGACCAAGAGACCCAGTACTTC	CASSVGLDQETQYF
TRBV11-2	TRBJ2-7	.	.	TGTGCCAGCAGCTTAGATCCCACGGGGGCCTACGAGCAGTACTTC	CASSLDPTGAYEQYF
TRBV15	TRBJ2-7	TRBD2	.	TGTGCCACCAGCGTGGGGGGGGAGGGCGAGCAGTACTTC	CATSVGGEGEQYF
TRBV5-1	TRBJ2-5	.	.	TGCGCCAGCAGCTCGGGGGGCCCAGAGACCCAGTACTTC	CASSSGGPETQYF
TRBV5-1	TRBJ1-1	TRBD1	.	TGCGCCAGCAGTTGGGGACAGGGAAACACTGAAGCTTTCTTT	CASSWGQGNTEAFF
TRBV9	TRBJ2-7	TRBD1	.	TGTGCCAGCAGCCCCTCTGGGACAGGGATATACGAGCAGTACTTC	CASSPSGTGIYEQYF
TRBV15	TRBJ2-2	.	.	TGTGCCACCAGCCCAGAAACCGGGGAGCTGTTTTTT	CATSPETGELFF
TRBV6-1	TRBJ1-1	.	.	TGTGCCAGCAGTGAAGCGCGGGGTACTGAAGCTTTCTTT	CASSEARGTEAFF
TRBV6-1	TRBJ1-1	.	.	TGTGCCAGCAGTGAAGACAGGGTGAACACTGAAGCTTTCTTT	CASSEDRVNTEAFF
TRBV5-4	TRBJ2-3	.	.	TGTGCCAGCAGCTTGGACGGAGGCTTCCTGAAAAGCACAGATACGCAGTATTTT	CASSLDGGFLKSTDTQYF
TRBV9	TRBJ2-7	TRBD2	.	TGTGCCAGCAGCTCATCCGGGACTAGCGGCTACGAGCAGTACTTC	CASSSSGTSGYEQYF
TRBV4-3	TRBJ2-1	TRBD2	.	TGCGCCAGCAGCCAAGTGCTAGCGGGGCACGTAGAGCAGTTCTTC	CASSQVLAGHVEQFF
TRBV13	TRBJ2-3	TRBD2	.	TGTGCCAGCAGCAAAATATTAGGACTAGCGGAGTTCACAGATACGCAGTATTTT	CASSKILGLAEFTDTQYF
TRBV10-2	TRBJ2-1	.	.	TGCGCCAGCAGCCCCTTGGCTCACCCGGAGGACAATGAGCAGTTCTTC	CASSPLAHPEDNEQFF
TRBV27	TRBJ2-1	.	few	TGTGCCAGCAGTTTCGGCAATGAGCAGTTCTTC	CASSFGNEQFF
TRBV27	TRBJ1-2	.	.	TGTGCCAGCAGTTTATCGGAGAGCTATGGCTACACCTTC	CASSLSESYGYTF
TRBV2	TRBJ2-1	.	.	TGTGCCACCCAGATTCTTGCAGAAGGGACCAATGAGCAGTTCTTC	CATQILAEGTNEQFF
TRBV9	TRBJ1-6	.	once	TGTGCCAGCAGCGTAGAGGACGGTACTAATTCACCCCTCCACTTT	CASSVEDGTNSPLHF
TRBV4-1	TRBJ2-1	TRBD2	.	TGCGCCAGCAGCCTAACTAGCGGGGGCCTCCAAAACAATGAGCAGTTCTTC	CASSLTSGGLQNNEQFF
TRBV11-2	TRBJ2-3	TRBD1	.	TGTGCCAGCAGCCAGGGGGCAGATACGCAGTATTTT	CASSQGADTQYF
TRBV5-1	TRBJ2-3	.	.	TGCGCCAGCAGCTTGGCCTTGAGCGGGAGCACAGATACGCAGTATTTT	CASSLALSGSTDTQYF
TRBV2	TRBJ1-5	.	.	TGTGCCAGCGAGTCCGGAATTATGGGAAGCAATCAGCCCCAGCATTTT	CASESGIMGSNQPQHF
TRBV19	TRBJ1-2	TRBD1	.	TGTGCCACCCCAGCGGGGACAGGGAACGACTACACCTTC	CATPAGTGNDYTF
TRBV5-5	TRBJ2-7	TRBD2	once	TGTGCCAGCAGCGGCGAGATGACTAGCGGGAGCGACGAGCAGTACTTC	CASSGEMTSGSDEQYF
TRBV4-3	TRBJ2-1	TRBD2	.	TGCGCCAGCAGCCAAGATTATCGCGGGAGCTCCTACAATGAGCAGTTCTTC	CASSQDYRGSSYNEQFF
TRBV14	TRBJ1-2	.	.	TGTGCCAGCAGCCATGAACGGGGCTTGGCTAACTATGGCTACACCTTC	CASSHERGLANYGYTF